One sample yielded the 8 T cell receptor beta chains listed below, sequenced in a study of cytomegalovirus exposure and HLA in healthy donors. PCR employed 60 Vbeta and 13 Jbeta primers. Generated by immunoSEQ multiplex PCR, the TCRdb table keeps only in-frame clones and is missing some. Of 100,000 or so clones in the sample, about 83% were seen once. The source material was PBMCs. Source of these receptors: a man between 18 and 35 years old in good health and CMV-seronegative.

The V gene is TRBV30, the J gene TRBJ1-5, with a possible D match to TRBD1 (5 bases). Trimming removed 5 bases at V and 7 bases at J, with 18 bases between. This CDR3 has 14 residues. CDR1 and CDR2 from the germline V gene are GTSNPN and SVGIG (reference sequence). The CDR3, as DNA: TGTGCCTGGGAGCCTGACAGCTCAGTCCAGCCCCAGCATTTT. It translates to CAWEPDSSVQPQHF.

The chain combines TRBV4-3 with TRBJ1-1, with TRBD1 matching over 8 bases. Per germline, CDR1 LGHNA and CDR2 YSLEER. V shed 0 bases and J 5 bases; nucleotides not matched to a gene: 11. This CDR3 spans 17 amino acids. The DNA of the CDR3 is TGCGCCAGCAGCCAAGAGTTGTCCAACAGGGGGAATACTGAAGCTTTCTTT. This sequence encodes CASSQELSNRGNTEAFF.

The sample holds one count of this clone. The chain combines TRBV7-9 with TRBJ2-7; no clear D gene. The germline V and J ends were trimmed by 5 bases and 7 bases, with 12 bases remaining between them. The CDR3 extends over 12 amino acids. Germline values: CDR1 SEHNR, CDR2 FQNEAQ (reference sequence). The chain's CDR3 is CASSPSPLEQYF. DNA of the CDR3: TGTGCCAGCAGCCCAAGCCCCCTAGAGCAGTACTTC.

As DNA, the CDR3 is TGTGCCAGCAACGGACAGGGAGGACGGGATACGCAGTATTTT. Its protein product is CASNGQGGRDTQYF. This chain connects TRBV19 to TRBJ2-3; 8 bases fit TRBD1. CDR1 is LNHDA, CDR2 SQIVND, per germline (reference sequence). This CDR3 region has 14 residues. The V and J ends lost 9 bases and 6 bases, in that order; junction bases with no gene match: 11. The complete variable domain, with remaining parts taken from reference TRBV19 and TRBJ2-3, reads DGGITQSPKYLFRKEGQNVTLSCEQNLNHDAMYWYRQDPGQGLRLIYYSQIVNDFQKGDIAEGYSVSREKKESFPLTVTSAQKNPTAFYLCASNGQGGRDTQYFGPGTRLTVL.

This chain uses TRBV7-9 with TRBJ1-2, with D maybe TRBD1 (5 bases). The germline V and J ends were trimmed by 5 bases and 6 bases, with 10 bases remaining between them. There are 12 residues in the CDR3. Germline values: CDR1 SEHNR, CDR2 FQNEAQ (reference sequence). As DNA, the CDR3 is TGTGCCAGCAGCCAAGGGGCTAATGGCTACACCTTC. Translated, it gives CASSQGANGYTF.

This chain joins TRBV4-2 and TRBJ2-7; 12 bases fit TRBD2. The CDR3 length is 18 residues. The V gene's germline CDR1 is LGHNA and CDR2 YNFKEQ. The trim removed 1 base at V and 4 bases at J, leaving 11 bases unmatched. The CDR3 nucleotides are TGTGCCAGCAGCCAAGTTGGGCCACCGGGACTAGCGGGTTACGAGCAGTACTTC. Protein: CASSQVGPPGLAGYEQYF.

This clone has just a few counts. Other DNA variants within this sample encode the same CDR3. The rearrangement uses TRBV10-3 and TRBJ1-5, with 8 bases fitting TRBD1. Germline CDR1 ENHRY, CDR2 SYGVKD. This CDR3 region has 15 residues. After removal of 0 bases from V and 2 bases from J, the junction contained 0 bases not matched to a gene. The CDR3 DNA reads TGTGCCATCAGTGAGTCGGGACAGGGCAATCAGCCCCAGCATTTT. The encoded protein is CAISESGQGNQPQHF.

The chain joins TRBV2 to TRBJ2-1; possibly TRBD2 for D (5 bases). CDR3 size: 14 residues. Trimming left V 5 bases short and J 6 bases short, with 14 bases between. CDR1 is SNHLY, CDR2 FYNNEI, per germline. The CDR3 bases are TGTGCCAGCAGTTTTAGTACGGGGTTCAATGAGCAGTTCTTC. It yields the protein CASSFSTGFNEQFF.